This T cell receptor beta chain came from a study of T cell repertoires in cytomegalovirus infection. TCRdb processed the reads anew with MiXCR; each CDR3 protein has one entry. Of roughly 200,000 distinct CDR3 sequences in the sample, 15% to 20% are singletons; the top ten hold almost 25%. Per germline, CDR1 SNHLY and CDR2 FYNNEI. This CDR3 region has 12 residues. V was shortened by 6 bases and J by 7 bases, with 12 bases between the two germline ends. This clonotype appeared a few times. The chain links TRBV2 to TRBJ1-2, with D unclear. The TCR originated in a human donor in good health (CMV status not recorded). Some clones in this sample may be carry-over from other donors' samples. The sample consisted of CD8+ T cells from PBMCs. DNA for the CDR3: TGTGCCAGCAGGGGCGTGGAGGCTGGCTACACCTTC. Protein product: CASRGVEAGYTF.